One sample yielded the 15 T cell receptor beta chains listed below, sequenced in a study of T cells in tuberculosis. TCRdb's table, derived via immunoSEQ multiplex PCR, lists solely in-frame clones and lacks some. The table records roughly 40,000 clones, approximately 95% of them present only once. The sequenced sample consisted of PBMCs. The source of these receptors is a donor between 10 and 35 years old with latent tuberculosis or without tuberculosis infection.

The rearrangement joins TRBV28 to TRBJ1-3; 7 bases are shared with TRBD1. This CDR3 region has 13 residues. J gave up 4 bases and V 3 bases, and 0 bases lay outside the gene matches. Germline loops: CDR1 MDHEN, CDR2 SYDVKM. This CDR3 reads CASSLDRGNTIYF. CDR3 nucleotides: TGTGCCAGCAGTTTGGACAGGGGAAACACCATATATTTT.

The chain carries TRBV11-2 and TRBJ1-2; D perhaps matches TRBD1 (6 bases). The germline V gene encodes CDR1 SGHAT and CDR2 FQNNGV. Trimming pared 3 bases from V and 2 bases from J, leaving 13 bases between. CDR3 length: 15 residues. CDR3 nucleotides: TGTGCCAGCAGCTTTCCGCAAGGGGGAAACTATGGCTACACCTTC. Residues: CASSFPQGGNYGYTF.

The chain is built from TRBV5-1 and TRBJ1-4, with D unclear. Germline V gene sequence: CDR1 SGHRS, CDR2 YFSETQ. V was clipped by 4 bases and J by 5 bases, with 9 bases between them. This CDR3 has 13 amino acids. CDR3 bases: TGCGCCAGCAGCCTTACCGCGAATGAAAAACTGTTTTTT. Encoded protein: CASSLTANEKLFF.

The chain uses TRBV6-5 and TRBJ2-7; D possibly corresponds to TRBD1 (5 bases). Germline lookup yields CDR1 MNHEY and CDR2 SVGAGI. The CDR3 totals 14 residues. V was trimmed by 5 bases and J by 3 bases, leaving 14 bases between them. The CDR3 region is CASSHLTANYEQYF. DNA of the CDR3: TGTGCCAGCAGTCACTTGACAGCCAACTACGAGCAGTACTTC.

V gene TRBV10-3 combines with J gene TRBJ2-1, with 13 bases matching TRBD2. The CDR3 is 17 residues long. Trimming removed 6 bases from V and 7 bases from J; junction bases left unmatched: 12. In germline, CDR1 is ENHRY, CDR2 SYGVKD. This CDR3 is CAIRDGLLAGGQNEQFF. The CDR3, as DNA: TGTGCCATCAGGGACGGACTACTAGCGGGGGGGCAGAATGAGCAGTTCTTC.

The CDR3 DNA is TGTGCCAGCAGGACAGGGGTCGTTGGCTACACCTTC. Encoded protein: CASRTGVVGYTF. This chain links TRBV6-5 with TRBJ1-2, with 8 bases aligning to TRBD1. This CDR3 region has 12 residues. The ends lost 6 bases at V and 7 bases at J; junction bases unmatched: 4. Germline lookup yields CDR1 MNHEY and CDR2 SVGAGI.

The V and J genes are TRBV19 and TRBJ1-4; 7 bases match TRBD1. V shed 5 bases, J shed 6 bases, and the junction held 9 bases outside the gene matches. The CDR3 sequence is 15 residues long. The V gene's germline CDR1 is LNHDA and CDR2 SQIVND (reference sequence). This CDR3 is CASSEQGYEDEKLFF. The CDR3 DNA is TGTGCCAGTAGTGAACAGGGGTACGAGGATGAAAAACTGTTTTTT. The entire variable domain, with the rest obtained from reference TRBV19 and TRBJ1-4, is as follows: DGGITQSPKYLFRKEGQNVTLSCEQNLNHDAMYWYRQDPGQGLRLIYYSQIVNDFQKGDIAEGYSVSREKKESFPLTVTSAQKNPTAFYLCASSEQGYEDEKLFFGSGTQLSVL.

Sample share makes this clone medium-sized. This sequence joins TRBV9 and TRBJ2-7; TRBD1 agrees at 7 bases. The V and J ends lost 4 bases and 3 bases, in that order; junction bases with no gene match: 10. The germline CDR1 and CDR2 sequences are SGDLS and YYNGEE. CDR3 length: 15 residues. The CDR3 DNA follows: TGTGCCAGCAGCCCTTCCGGGACAGACAACTACGAGCAGTACTTC. It encodes CASSPSGTDNYEQYF.

The V call is TRBV7-9, the J call TRBJ2-7; maybe TRBD2 (6 bases). The germline gives CDR1 SEHNR, CDR2 FQNEAQ (reference sequence). The V gene lost 3 bases and the J gene lost 5 bases, with 14 bases spanning the gap. The CDR3 spans 14 residues. DNA for the CDR3: TGTGCCAGCAGCTTGGAGGAGGGGATCCACGAGCAGTACTTC. Translating it yields CASSLEEGIHEQYF.

This rearrangement joins TRBV5-1 to TRBJ1-3, with D hard to call. The length of the CDR3 is 15 residues. Germline CDR1 is SGHRS and CDR2 is YFSETQ. V lost 7 bases to trimming and J lost 0 bases, with 14 bases between them. DNA for the CDR3: TGCGCCAGCCGACTAGACGGAAACTCTGGAAACACCATATATTTT. As protein: CASRLDGNSGNTIYF.

This chain links TRBV2 with TRBJ2-5, with D uncertain. The CDR3 length is 17 residues. The V gene's germline CDR1 is SNHLY and CDR2 FYNNEI. Trimming stripped 8 bases from V and 0 bases from J, with 22 bases between. The CDR3 loop reads CASSLKTFKSYQETQYF. The CDR3 coding sequence is TGTGCCAGCTCCCTGAAGACTTTCAAGTCGTACCAAGAGACCCAGTACTTC. The full variable domain, in which reference TRBV2 and TRBJ2-5 provide the parts outside the CDR3, is EPEVTQTPSHQVTQMGQEVILRCVPISNHLYFYWYRQILGQKVEFLVSFYNNEISEKSEIFDDQFSVERPDGSNFTLKIRSTKLEDSAMYFCASSLKTFKSYQETQYFGPGTRLLVL.

The chain has TRBV19 and TRBJ1-2; 7 nucleotides line up with TRBD1. Losses at the gene ends were 2 bases for V and 0 bases for J; bases not matched to a gene: 3. CDR1 is LNHDA and CDR2 is SQIVND in the germline V gene (reference sequence). The CDR3 totals 15 residues. CDR3 coding DNA: TGTGCCAGTAGTATACCGGGACAGACTAACTATGGCTACACCTTC. Protein sequence: CASSIPGQTNYGYTF. Together with reference TRBV19 and TRBJ1-2, the CDR3 gives the full variable domain: DGGITQSPKYLFRKEGQNVTLSCEQNLNHDAMYWYRQDPGQGLRLIYYSQIVNDFQKGDIAEGYSVSREKKESFPLTVTSAQKNPTAFYLCASSIPGQTNYGYTFGSGTRLTVV.

The chain carries TRBV9 and TRBJ1-1; 9 bases match TRBD1. V was clipped by 4 bases and J by 4 bases; unmatched bases: 8. CDR3 length: 15 residues. The germline V gene has CDR1 SGDLS and CDR2 YYNGEE. CDR3 region: CASSTEQGAGTEAFF. In DNA form, the CDR3 reads TGTGCCAGCAGCACCGAACAGGGGGCCGGCACTGAAGCTTTCTTT.

The V gene is TRBV11-2, the J gene TRBJ1-1; D is perhaps TRBD1 (6 bases). The CDR3 is 13 amino acids. Germline-derived CDR1 and CDR2 are SGHAT and FQNNGV. Trimming removed 3 bases at V and 11 bases at J, with 16 bases between. CDR3 in DNA: TGTGCCAGCAGCTTCATGGGGGCGGACGGGGCTTTCTTT. It specifies CASSFMGADGAFF.

V is TRBV2 and J is TRBJ2-7; 10 bases map to TRBD1. Germline assignment: CDR1 SNHLY and CDR2 FYNNEI. V was pared by 6 bases and J by 0 bases, with 5 bases of the junction left unmatched. This CDR3 is 15 amino acids long. CDR3 residues: CASSEGQGISYEQYF. The CDR3 nucleotides read TGTGCCAGCAGCGAGGGACAGGGGATCTCCTACGAGCAGTACTTC. Filled out from reference TRBV2 and TRBJ2-7, the complete variable domain reads EPEVTQTPSHQVTQMGQEVILRCVPISNHLYFYWYRQILGQKVEFLVSFYNNEISEKSEIFDDQFSVERPDGSNFTLKIRSTKLEDSAMYFCASSEGQGISYEQYFGPGTRLTVT.